Ten or more counts support the clone carrying this T cell receptor beta chain. The antigen is not known. CDR3 length equals 12 residues. CDR1 SQVTM and CDR2 ANQGSEA come from the germline V gene. With 8 bases removed from V and 0 bases from J, the gap between germline ends came to 8 bases. This specimen comes from a study of neurological immune-mediated disorders. Study-wide findings and caveats: No clinical or MRI feature was associated with the multiple sclerosis repertoire cluster.

Unsorted libraries were generated from 2 million PBMCs held at -80 degrees C. Synthesis of cDNA was carried out by template-switch 5'RACE. The reaction used 10-nucleotide random UMIs. TCRdb reprocessed the 5' RACE reads via MiXCR and lists one record per CDR3 protein. The repertoire holds about 120,000 distinct CDR3 sequences, 3% to 3.5% seen once, with about 1.2% in the top ten. The V call is TRBV29-1, the J call TRBJ1-3; the D gene is possibly TRBD1 (5 bases). Sequenced material: PBMCs. The receptor was derived from a woman in her thirties with multiple sclerosis. The CDR3 DNA reads TGCAGCTCCAGGGACTCTGGAAACACCATATATTTT. Translation gives CSSRDSGNTIYF.